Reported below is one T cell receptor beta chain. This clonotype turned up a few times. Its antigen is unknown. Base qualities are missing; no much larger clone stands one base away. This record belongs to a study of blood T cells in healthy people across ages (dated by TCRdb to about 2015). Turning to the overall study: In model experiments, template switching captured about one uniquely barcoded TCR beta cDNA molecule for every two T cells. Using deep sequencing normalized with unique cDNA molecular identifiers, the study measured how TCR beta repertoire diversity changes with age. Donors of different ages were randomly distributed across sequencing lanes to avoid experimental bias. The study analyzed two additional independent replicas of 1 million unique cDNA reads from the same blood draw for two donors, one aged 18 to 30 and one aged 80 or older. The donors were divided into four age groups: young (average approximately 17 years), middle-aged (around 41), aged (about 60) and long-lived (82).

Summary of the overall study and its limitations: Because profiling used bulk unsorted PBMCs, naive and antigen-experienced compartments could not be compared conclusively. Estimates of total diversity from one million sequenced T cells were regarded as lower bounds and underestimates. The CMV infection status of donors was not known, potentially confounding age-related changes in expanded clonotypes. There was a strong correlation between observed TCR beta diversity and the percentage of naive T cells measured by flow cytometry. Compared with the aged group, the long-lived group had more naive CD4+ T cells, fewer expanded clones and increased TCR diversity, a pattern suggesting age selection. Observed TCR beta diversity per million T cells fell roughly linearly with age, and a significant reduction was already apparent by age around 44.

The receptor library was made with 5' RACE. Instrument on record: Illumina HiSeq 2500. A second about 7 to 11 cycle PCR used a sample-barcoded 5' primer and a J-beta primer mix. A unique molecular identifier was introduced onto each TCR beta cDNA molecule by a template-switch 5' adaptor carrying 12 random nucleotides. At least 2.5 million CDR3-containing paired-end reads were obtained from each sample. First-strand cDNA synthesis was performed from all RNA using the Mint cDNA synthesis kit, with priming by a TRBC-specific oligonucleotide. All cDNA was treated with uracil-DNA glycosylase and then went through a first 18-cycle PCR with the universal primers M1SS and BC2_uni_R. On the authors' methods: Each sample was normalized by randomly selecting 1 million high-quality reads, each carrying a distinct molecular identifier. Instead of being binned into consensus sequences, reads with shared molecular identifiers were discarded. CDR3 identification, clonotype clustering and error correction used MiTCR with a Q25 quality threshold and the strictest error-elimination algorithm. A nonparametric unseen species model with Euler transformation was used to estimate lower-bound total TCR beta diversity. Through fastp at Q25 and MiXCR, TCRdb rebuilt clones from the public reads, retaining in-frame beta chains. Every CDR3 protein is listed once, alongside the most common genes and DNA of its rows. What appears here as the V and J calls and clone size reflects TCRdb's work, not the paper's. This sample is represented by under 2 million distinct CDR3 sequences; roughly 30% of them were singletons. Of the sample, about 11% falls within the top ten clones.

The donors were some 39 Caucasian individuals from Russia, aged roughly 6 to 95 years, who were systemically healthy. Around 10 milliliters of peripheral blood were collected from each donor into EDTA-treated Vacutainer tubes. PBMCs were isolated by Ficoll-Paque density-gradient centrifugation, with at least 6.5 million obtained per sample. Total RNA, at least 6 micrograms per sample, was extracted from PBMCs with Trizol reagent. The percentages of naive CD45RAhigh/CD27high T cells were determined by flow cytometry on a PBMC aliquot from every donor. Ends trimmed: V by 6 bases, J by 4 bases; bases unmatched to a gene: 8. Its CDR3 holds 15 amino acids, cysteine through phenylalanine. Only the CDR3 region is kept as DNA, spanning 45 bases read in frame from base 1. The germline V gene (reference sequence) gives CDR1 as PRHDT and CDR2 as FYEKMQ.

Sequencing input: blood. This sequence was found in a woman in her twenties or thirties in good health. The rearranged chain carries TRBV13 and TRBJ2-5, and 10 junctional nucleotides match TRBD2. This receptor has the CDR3 CASSFTAGGRETQYF. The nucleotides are TGTGCCAGCAGTTTCACAGCGGGGGGGCGAGAGACCCAGTACTTC.